One and the same sample provided the 7 T cell receptor beta chains below, sequenced in a study of a mutant IDH1 vaccine in newly diagnosed glioma (dated by TCRdb to about 2021). The receptor library was made with the immunoSEQ multiplex PCR assay. The table was pulled from immuneACCESS by TCRdb, which kept in-frame rearrangements only. Such tables lose some clones; where checked, under half of the loss comes from unresolved V genes, and the rest has no known cause. The sample has about 36,000 clones on record, roughly 92% of them singletons. Together, the top ten hold more than 15% of the sample. The time point tag for this specimen amounts to: baseline, week 1 (first vaccination visit). In the paper's terms, the treatment or condition label means: pre-vaccination baseline after standard-of-care therapy. The starting material was PBMCs, obtained from a glioma patient treated with radiotherapy, temozolomide or both. These receptors came from a man aged 18-30 years with glioma.

The chain uses TRBV6-1 and TRBJ2-1; D unclear. Germline CDR1 reads MNHNS; CDR2 reads SASEGT. The CDR3 has 11 residues. V was clipped by 3 bases and J by 9 bases, with 6 bases between them. For the CDR3, the DNA is TGTGCCAGCAGTGATAGAGGTGAGCAGTTCTTC. Encoded protein: CASSDRGEQFF.

The chain carries TRBV7-2 and TRBJ2-2; tentatively, D is TRBD1 (5 bases). Trimming stripped 3 bases from V and 6 bases from J, with 11 bases between. The CDR3 has 14 residues. The germline V gene has CDR1 SGHTA and CDR2 FQGNSA. CDR3 DNA sequence: TGTGCCAGCAGCTTGAAACAGGCGTCCGGGGAGCTGTTTTTT. It codes for CASSLKQASGELFF.

In nucleotides, the CDR3 is TGCGCCAGCAGCTTGGCCGGGGGGGGGAACACTGAAGCTTTCTTT. This gives the protein CASSLAGGGNTEAFF. The V gene is TRBV5-1, the J gene TRBJ1-1; a possible D gene is TRBD1 (5 bases). Germline loops: CDR1 SGHRS, CDR2 YFSETQ. CDR3 length: 15 amino acids. The V gene lost 0 bases and the J gene lost 1 base, with 10 bases spanning the gap.

The CDR3 nucleotides are TGTGCCAGCAGCGTCGGGGGTTCTTGGCCAAATGAGCAGTTCTTC. Protein sequence: CASSVGGSWPNEQFF. This chain links TRBV9 with TRBJ2-1; D is possibly TRBD2 (6 bases). V was shortened by 2 bases and J by 7 bases, with 16 bases between the two germline ends. Germline CDR1 and CDR2: SGDLS and YYNGEE. The CDR3 has 15 amino acids.

The chain joins TRBV2 to TRBJ2-1; possible D gene TRBD1, 5 bases. CDR3 length: 15 amino acids. With 0 bases removed from V and 6 bases from J, the gap between germline ends came to 12 bases. Germline V gene sequence: CDR1 SNHLY, CDR2 FYNNEI. The CDR3 DNA reads TGTGCCAGCAGTGAAGCGAGGCTAGGGGTCAATGAGCAGTTCTTC. Protein product: CASSEARLGVNEQFF.

The chain has TRBV5-1 and TRBJ2-1, with D possibly matching TRBD2 (5 bases). The CDR3 spans 15 residues. Trimming shortened V by 1 base and J by 3 bases, and 11 bases separated the two germline ends. Germline loops: CDR1 SGHRS, CDR2 YFSETQ. CDR3 sequence (DNA): TGCGCCAGCAGCTTGTTGGCTAGCAGCTACAATGAGCAGTTCTTC. Its translation is CASSLLASSYNEQFF.

The V and J genes are TRBV5-6 and TRBJ1-2; no clear D gene. CDR1 and CDR2 from the germline V gene are SGHDT and YYEEEE. V lost 0 bases, J lost 4 bases, and 4 bases lay in between. The CDR3 is 12 residues long. DNA of the CDR3: TGTGCCAGCAGCTTGGCCTCCTATGGCTACACCTTC. It translates to CASSLASYGYTF.